This T cell receptor beta chain comes out of a study of blood T cell repertoires in COVID-19. This table comes from immunoSEQ multiplex PCR, and its TCRdb copy is limited to in-frame clones, with some not included. The sample records 250,000 or so clones, 80% to 85% being singletons. The sequence was obtained from a middle-aged man who had recovered from COVID-19. What was sequenced was PBMCs or T cells enriched from blood (not recorded which).

The CDR3 sequence: CASSSSGSLEYNEQFF. Written as DNA, the CDR3 is TGTGCCAGCAGTTCTAGCGGGAGTCTAGAATACAATGAGCAGTTCTTC. The chain is built from TRBV27 and TRBJ2-1; 10 bases line up with TRBD2. The CDR3 is 16 residues long. With V trimmed by 4 bases and J by 4 bases, 7 bases remained unmatched. The V gene's germline CDR1 is MNHEY and CDR2 SMNVEV (reference sequence).